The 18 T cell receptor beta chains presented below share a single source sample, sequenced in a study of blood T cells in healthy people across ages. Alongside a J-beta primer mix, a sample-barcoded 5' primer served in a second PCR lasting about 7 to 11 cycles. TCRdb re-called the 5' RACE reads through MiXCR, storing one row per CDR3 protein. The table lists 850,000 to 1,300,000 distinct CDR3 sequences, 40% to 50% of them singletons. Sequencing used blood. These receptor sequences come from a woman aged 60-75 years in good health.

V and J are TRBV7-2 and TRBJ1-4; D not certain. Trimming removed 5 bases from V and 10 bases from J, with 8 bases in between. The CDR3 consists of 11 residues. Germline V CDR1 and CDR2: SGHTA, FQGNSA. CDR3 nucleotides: TGTGCCAGCAGCCTCTGGGGAAAACTGTTTTTT. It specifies CASSLWGKLFF.

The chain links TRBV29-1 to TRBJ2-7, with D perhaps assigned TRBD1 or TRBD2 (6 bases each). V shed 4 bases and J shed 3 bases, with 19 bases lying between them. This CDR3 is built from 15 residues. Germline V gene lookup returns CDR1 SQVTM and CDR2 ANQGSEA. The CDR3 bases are TGCAGCGTTGTGGGGGGAGTGGACAGAGTCTACGAGCAGTACTTC. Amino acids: CSVVGGVDRVYEQYF.

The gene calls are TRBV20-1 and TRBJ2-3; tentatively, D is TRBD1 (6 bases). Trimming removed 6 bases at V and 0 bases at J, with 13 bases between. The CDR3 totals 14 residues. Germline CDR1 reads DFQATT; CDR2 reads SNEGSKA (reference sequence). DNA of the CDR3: TGCAGTGCAACAGGGTCTCCTAGCACAGATACGCAGTATTTT. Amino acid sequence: CSATGSPSTDTQYF.

CDR3 protein: CASSPQDGYTF. In nucleotides, the CDR3 is TGTGCCAGCAGTCCACAAGATGGCTACACCTTC. The chain has TRBV28 and TRBJ1-2; D is uncertain. V lost 5 bases, J lost 6 bases, and 7 bases lay in between. The CDR3 sequence is 11 residues long. Looked up from germline, CDR1 is MDHEN and CDR2 is SYDVKM.

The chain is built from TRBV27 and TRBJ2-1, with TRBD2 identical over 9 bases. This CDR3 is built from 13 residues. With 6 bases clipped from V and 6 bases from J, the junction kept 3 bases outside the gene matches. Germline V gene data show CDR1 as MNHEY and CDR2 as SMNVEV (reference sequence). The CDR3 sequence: CASSGLASNEQFF. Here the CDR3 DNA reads TGTGCCAGCAGCGGACTAGCGAGCAATGAGCAGTTCTTC.

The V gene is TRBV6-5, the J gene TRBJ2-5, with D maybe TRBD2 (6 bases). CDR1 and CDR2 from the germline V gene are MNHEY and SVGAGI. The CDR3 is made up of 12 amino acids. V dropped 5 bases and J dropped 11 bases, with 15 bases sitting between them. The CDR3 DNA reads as TGTGCCAGCAGTACGGCTTGGAGGGAGCAGTACTTC. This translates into CASSTAWREQYF.

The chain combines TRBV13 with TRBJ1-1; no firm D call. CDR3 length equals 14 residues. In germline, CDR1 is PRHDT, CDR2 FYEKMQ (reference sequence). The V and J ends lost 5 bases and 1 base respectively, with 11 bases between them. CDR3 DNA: TGTGCCAGCAGCCCCCGTTGGAGGAACACTGAAGCTTTCTTT. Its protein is CASSPRWRNTEAFF.

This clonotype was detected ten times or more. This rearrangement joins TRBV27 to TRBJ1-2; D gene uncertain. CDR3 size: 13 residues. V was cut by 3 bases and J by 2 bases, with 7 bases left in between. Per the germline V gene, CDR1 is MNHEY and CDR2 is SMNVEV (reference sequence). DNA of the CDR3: TGTGCCAGCAGTTTCGGCCGGAACTATGGCTACACCTTC. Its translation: CASSFGRNYGYTF.

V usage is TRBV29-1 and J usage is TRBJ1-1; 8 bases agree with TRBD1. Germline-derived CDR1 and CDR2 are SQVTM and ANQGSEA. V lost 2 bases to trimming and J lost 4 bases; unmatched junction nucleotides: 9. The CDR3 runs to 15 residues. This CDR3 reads CSVEQGAGAGTEAFF. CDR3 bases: TGCAGCGTTGAACAGGGGGCGGGAGCGGGCACTGAAGCTTTCTTT.

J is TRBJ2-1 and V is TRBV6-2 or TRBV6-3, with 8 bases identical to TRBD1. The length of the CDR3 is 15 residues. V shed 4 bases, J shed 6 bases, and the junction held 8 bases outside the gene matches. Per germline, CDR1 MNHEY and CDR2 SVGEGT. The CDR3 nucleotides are TGTGCCAGCAGTTTCAGGGGGCTCCTGGTCAATGAGCAGTTCTTC. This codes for CASSFRGLLVNEQFF.

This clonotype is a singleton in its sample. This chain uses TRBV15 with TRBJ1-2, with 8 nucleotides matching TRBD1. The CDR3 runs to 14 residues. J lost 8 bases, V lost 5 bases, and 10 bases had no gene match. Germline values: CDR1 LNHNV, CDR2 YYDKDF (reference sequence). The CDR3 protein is CATSQGQEERGYTF. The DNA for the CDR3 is TGTGCCACCAGCCAGGGACAGGAGGAGCGCGGCTACACCTTC.

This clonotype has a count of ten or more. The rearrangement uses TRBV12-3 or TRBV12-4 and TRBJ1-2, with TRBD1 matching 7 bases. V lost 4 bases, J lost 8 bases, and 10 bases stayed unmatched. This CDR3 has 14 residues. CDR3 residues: CASSYATGMGGYTF. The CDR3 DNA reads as TGTGCCAGCAGTTACGCGACAGGGATGGGAGGCTACACCTTC.

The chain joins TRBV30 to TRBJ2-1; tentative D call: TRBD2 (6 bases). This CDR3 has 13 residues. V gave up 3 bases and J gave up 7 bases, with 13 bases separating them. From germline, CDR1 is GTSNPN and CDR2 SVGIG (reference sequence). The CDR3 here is CAWSGDSLNEQFF. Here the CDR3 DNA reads TGTGCCTGGAGCGGGGACTCGTTGAATGAGCAGTTCTTC.

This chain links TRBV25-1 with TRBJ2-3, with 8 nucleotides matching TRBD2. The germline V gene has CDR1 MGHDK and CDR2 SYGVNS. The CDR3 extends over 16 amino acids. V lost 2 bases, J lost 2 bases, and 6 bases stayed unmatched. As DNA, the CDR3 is TGTGCCAGCAGTGAAAGGCTAGCGGGCTTCACAGATACGCAGTATTTT. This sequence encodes CASSERLAGFTDTQYF.

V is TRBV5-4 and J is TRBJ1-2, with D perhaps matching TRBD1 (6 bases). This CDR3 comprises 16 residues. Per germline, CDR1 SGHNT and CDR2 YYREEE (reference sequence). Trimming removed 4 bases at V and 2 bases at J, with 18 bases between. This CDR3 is CASSAPRLGGNYGYTF. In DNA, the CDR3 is TGTGCCAGCAGCGCCCCCCGTCTGGGGGGCAACTATGGCTACACCTTC.

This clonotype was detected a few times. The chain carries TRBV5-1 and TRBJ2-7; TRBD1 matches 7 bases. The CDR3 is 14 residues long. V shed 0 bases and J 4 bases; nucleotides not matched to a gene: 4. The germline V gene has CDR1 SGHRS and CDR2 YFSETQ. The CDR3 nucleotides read TGCGCCAGCAGCTTGGAGGGGGCGCAATACGAGCAGTACTTC. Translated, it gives CASSLEGAQYEQYF. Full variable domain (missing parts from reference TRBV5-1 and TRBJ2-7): KAGVTQTPRYLIKTRGQQVTLSCSPISGHRSVSWYQQTPGQGLQFLFEYFSETQRNKGNFPGRFSGRQFSNSRSEMNVSTLELGDSALYLCASSLEGAQYEQYFGPGTRLTVT.

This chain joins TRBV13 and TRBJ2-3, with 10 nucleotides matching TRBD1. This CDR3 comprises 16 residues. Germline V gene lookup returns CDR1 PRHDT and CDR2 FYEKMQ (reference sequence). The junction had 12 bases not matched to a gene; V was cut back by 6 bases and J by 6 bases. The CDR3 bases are TGTGCCAGCAGTCGTCCCCCGGGACAGGGGCAGGATACGCAGTATTTT. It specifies CASSRPPGQGQDTQYF.

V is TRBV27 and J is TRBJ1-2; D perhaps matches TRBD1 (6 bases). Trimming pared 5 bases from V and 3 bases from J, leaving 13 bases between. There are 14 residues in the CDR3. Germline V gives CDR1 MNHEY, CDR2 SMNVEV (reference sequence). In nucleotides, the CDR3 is TGTGCCAGCAGTCGCATCAGGACAGACTATGGCTACACCTTC. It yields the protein CASSRIRTDYGYTF.